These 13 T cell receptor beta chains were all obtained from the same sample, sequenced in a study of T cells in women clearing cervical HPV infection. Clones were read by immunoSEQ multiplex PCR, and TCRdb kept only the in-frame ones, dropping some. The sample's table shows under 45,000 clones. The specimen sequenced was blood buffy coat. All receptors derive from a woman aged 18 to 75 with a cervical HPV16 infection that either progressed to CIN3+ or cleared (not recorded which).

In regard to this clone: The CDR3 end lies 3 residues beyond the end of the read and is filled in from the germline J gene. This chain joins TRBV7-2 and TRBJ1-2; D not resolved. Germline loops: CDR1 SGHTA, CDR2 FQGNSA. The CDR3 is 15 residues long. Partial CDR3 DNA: TGTGCCAGCAGCTTAATGTCTAGCGGGTACAATGAC. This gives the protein CASSLMSSGYND. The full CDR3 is CASSLMSSGYNDYTF.

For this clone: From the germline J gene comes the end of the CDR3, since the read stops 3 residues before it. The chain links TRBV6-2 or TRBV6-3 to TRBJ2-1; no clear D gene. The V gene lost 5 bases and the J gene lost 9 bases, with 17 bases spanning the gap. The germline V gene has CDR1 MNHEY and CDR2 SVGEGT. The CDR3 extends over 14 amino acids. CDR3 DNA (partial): TGTGCCAGCAGTACTCCCCGACAAAAGGGTGAG. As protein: CASSTPRQKGE. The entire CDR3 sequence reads CASSTPRQKGEQFF.

The CDR3 is CASSSLRDTQYF. The DNA read from the CDR3 is TGTGCCAGCAGCTCGCTCAGGGATACG. This chain joins TRBV11-2 and TRBJ2-3; no clear D gene. The read terminates 3 residues ahead of where the CDR3 ends, so the germline J gene completes it. V dropped 4 bases and J dropped 6 bases, with 8 bases sitting between them. Looked up from germline, CDR1 is SGHAT and CDR2 is FQNNGV. The CDR3 has 12 residues. The full variable domain, with the rest looked up from reference TRBV11-2 and TRBJ2-3, is EAGVAQSPRYKIIEKRQSVAFWCNPISGHATLYWYQQILGQGPKLLIQFQNNGVVDDSQLPKDRFSAERLKGVDSTLKIQPAKLEDSAVYLCASSSLRDTQYFGPGTRLTVL.

CDR3 bases read: TGTGCCAGCAGCCCCTCCCCCAGGTTCACATACATC. This encodes CASSPSPRFTYI. The full CDR3 protein reads CASSPSPRFTYIYTF. The V call is TRBV7-4, the J call TRBJ1-2; D remains unclear. The CDR3 is cut off 3 residues early in the read; its end comes from the germline J gene. Germline values: CDR1 SGHVT, CDR2 SQSDAQ. The CDR3 covers 15 residues. Full variable domain (rest looked up from reference TRBV7-4 and TRBJ1-2): GAGVSQSPRYKVAKRGRDVALRCDSISGHVTLYWYRQTLGQGSEVLTYSQSDAQRDKSGRPSGRFSAERPERSVSTLKIQRTEQGDSAVYLCASSPSPRFTYIYTFGSGTRLTVV.

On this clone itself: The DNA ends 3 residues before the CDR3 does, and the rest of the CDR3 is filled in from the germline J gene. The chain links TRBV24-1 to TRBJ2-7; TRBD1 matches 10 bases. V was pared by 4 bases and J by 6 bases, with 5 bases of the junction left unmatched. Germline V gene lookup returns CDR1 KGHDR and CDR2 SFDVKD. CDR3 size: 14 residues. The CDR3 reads CATSDRDRGPEQYF. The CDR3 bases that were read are TGTGCCACCAGTGACCGGGACAGGGGACCCGAG.

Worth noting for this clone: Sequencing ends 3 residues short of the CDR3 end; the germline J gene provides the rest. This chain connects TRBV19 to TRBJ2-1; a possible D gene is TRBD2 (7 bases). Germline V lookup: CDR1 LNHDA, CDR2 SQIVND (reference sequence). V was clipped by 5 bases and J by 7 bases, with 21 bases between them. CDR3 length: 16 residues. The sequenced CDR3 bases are TGTGCCAGTAGTGAGTGGCTAGCGGCCCAGGGGAATGAG. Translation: CASSEWLAAQGNE. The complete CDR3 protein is CASSEWLAAQGNEQFF.

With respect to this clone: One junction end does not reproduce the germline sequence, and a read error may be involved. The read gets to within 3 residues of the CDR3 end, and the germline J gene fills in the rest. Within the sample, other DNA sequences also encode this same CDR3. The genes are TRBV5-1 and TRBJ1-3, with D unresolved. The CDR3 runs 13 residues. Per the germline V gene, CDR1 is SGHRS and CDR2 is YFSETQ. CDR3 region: CASSLDSPNTIYF. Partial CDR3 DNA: TGCGCCAGCAGCTTGGACAGTCCAAACACG.

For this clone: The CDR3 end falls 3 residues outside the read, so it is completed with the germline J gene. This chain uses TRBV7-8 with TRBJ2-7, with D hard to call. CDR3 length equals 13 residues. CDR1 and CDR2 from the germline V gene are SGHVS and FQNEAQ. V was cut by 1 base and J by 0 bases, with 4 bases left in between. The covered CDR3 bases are TGTGCCAGCAGCTTAGGGGCCTCCTACGAG. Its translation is CASSLGASYE. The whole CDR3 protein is CASSLGASYEQYF.

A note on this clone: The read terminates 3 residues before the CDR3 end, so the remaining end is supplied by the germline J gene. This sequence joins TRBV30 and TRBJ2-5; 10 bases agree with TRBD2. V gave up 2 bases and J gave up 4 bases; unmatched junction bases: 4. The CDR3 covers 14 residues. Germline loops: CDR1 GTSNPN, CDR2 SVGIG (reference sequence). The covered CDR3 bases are TGTGCCTGGAGTAGGACTAGCGGACGAGAGACC. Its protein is CAWSRTSGRET. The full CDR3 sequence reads CAWSRTSGRETQYF.

The CDR3 loop reads CASSWGLAGVAETQYF. CDR3 DNA (partial): TGTGCCAGCAGTTGGGGACTAGCGGGAGTGGCCGAGACC. J is TRBJ2-5 and V is TRBV28; the match to TRBD2 covers 14 bases. Coverage ceases 3 residues before the CDR3 finishes, and the germline J gene fills in the end. Germline CDR1 MDHEN, CDR2 SYDVKM. The CDR3 loop spans 16 amino acids. With V trimmed by 4 bases and J by 5 bases, 6 bases remained unmatched.

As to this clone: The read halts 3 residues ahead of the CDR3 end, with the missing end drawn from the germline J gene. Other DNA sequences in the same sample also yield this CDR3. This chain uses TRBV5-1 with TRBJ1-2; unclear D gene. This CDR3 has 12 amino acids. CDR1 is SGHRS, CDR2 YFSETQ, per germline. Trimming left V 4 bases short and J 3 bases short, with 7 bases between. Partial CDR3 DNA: TGCGCCAGCAGCCCTTCAGACTATGGC. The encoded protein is CASSPSDYG. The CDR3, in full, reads CASSPSDYGYTF.

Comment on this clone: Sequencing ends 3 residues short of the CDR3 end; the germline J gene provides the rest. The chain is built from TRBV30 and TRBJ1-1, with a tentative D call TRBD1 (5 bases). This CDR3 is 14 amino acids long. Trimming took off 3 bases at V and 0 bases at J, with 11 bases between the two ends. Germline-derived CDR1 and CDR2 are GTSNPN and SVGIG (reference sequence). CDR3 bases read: TGTGCCTGGAGCGGGGGTCCCATGAACACTGAA. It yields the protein CAWSGGPMNTE. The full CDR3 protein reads CAWSGGPMNTEAFF.

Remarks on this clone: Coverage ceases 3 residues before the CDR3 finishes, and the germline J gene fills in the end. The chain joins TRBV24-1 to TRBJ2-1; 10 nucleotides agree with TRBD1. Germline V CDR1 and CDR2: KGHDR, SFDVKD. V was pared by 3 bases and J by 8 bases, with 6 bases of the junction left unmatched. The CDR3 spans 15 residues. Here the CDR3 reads CATSDTGTGAYEQFF. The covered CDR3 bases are TGTGCCACCAGTGATACCGGGACAGGGGCATATGAG.